The clone carrying this TCR beta chain was seen only a few times. Its cognate antigen is unknown. This entry belongs to a study of HIV-infected children after antiretroviral therapy interruption. Study at large: Children had CD4+ above 500, viral load below 50 copies/ml, either treatment arm.

In germline, CDR1 is MGHRA, CDR2 YSYEKL. CDR3 length: 18 residues. With V trimmed by 0 bases and J by 7 bases, 13 bases remained unmatched. The treatment: PENTA 11 planned treatment interruption arm or continuous ART arm. At least 5 million viable PBMCs were required per cryopreserved sample. The study's findings and limits: Naive CD4+ sequences overlapped less between time points once interruption began. A few patients showed more shared-triplet CDR3 clusters following treatment interruption.

A 3' RACE protocol on RNA, with unique molecular identifiers, produced the TCR library. TCRdb recomputed calls from the 3' RACE reads with MiXCR, one row per CDR3 protein. Here the sample spans about 15,000 distinct CDR3 sequences, about 3.4% being singletons. The chain combines TRBV4-1 with TRBJ2-1; TRBD2 matches 9 bases. The source was CD45RO+ CD8+ T cells from PBMCs, pooled from several time points, collected from a donor given antiretroviral therapy, either interrupted or continuous. Stated subset: memory CD8+ CD45RO+ CD45RA- T cells. This clonotype originated in a pool of human donors with HIV. The CDR3 nucleotides are TGCGCCAGCAGCCAAGATATTTTGGGGACTAGCTCCGGGAATGAGCAGTTCTTC. This encodes CASSQDILGTSSGNEQFF.